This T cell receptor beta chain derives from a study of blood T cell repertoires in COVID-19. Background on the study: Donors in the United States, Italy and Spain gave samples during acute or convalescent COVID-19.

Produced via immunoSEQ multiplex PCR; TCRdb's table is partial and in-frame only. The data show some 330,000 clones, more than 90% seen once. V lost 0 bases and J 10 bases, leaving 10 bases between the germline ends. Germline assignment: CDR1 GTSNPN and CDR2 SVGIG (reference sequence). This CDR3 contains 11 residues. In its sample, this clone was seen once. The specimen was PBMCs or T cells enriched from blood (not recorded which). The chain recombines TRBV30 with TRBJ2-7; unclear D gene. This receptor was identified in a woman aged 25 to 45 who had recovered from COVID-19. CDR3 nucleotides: TGTGCCTGGAGTGTACCCGGTTTACAGTACTTC. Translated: CAWSVPGLQYF.